The clone carrying this T cell receptor (beta chain) has a count of ten or more. Making use of molecular barcodes, quantitative 5'-RACE generated TCR beta libraries. MiXCR was run by TCRdb on the 5' RACE reads, yielding one entry per CDR3 protein. The repertoire includes 150,000 to 200,000 distinct CDR3 sequences, 11% of them detected once, and about 29% sits in the top ten. The data originate from a study of CD8 T cells in ankylosing spondylitis. The sample was blood, either unsorted or a sorted T cell fraction (not recorded which). The receptor was isolated from a male donor with ankylosing spondylitis or in good health (not recorded which).

CDR3 in DNA: TGCAGCGTTTCCCCTGGGACTACCTACGAGCAGTACTTC. Amino acid sequence: CSVSPGTTYEQYF. The J gene is TRBJ2-7, the V gene TRBV29-1, with 7 positions matching TRBD2. The CDR3 consists of 13 residues. CDR1 and CDR2 from the germline V gene are SQVTM and ANQGSEA. V lost 5 bases, J lost 2 bases, and 6 bases stayed unmatched.